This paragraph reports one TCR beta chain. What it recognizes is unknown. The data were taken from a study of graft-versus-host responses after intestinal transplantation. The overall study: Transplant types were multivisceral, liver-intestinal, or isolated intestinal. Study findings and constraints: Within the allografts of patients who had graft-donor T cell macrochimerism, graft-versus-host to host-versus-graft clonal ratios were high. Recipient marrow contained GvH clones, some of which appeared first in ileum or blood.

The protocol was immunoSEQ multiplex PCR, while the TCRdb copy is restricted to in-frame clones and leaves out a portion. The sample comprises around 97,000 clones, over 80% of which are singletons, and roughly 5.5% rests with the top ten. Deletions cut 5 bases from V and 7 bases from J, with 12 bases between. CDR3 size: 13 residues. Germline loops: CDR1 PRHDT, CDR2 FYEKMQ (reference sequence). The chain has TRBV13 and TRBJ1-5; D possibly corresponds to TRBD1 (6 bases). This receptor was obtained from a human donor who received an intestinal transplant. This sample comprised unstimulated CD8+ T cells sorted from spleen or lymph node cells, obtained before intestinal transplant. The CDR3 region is CASSEQGMQPQHF. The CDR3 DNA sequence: TGTGCCAGCAGCGAACAGGGAATGCAGCCCCAGCATTTT.